Listed below are T cell receptor beta chains from one sample, sequenced in a study of T-cell reconstitution after alpha-beta-depleted transplantation in children. TCRdb itself ran the PCR reads through MiXCR, one entry per CDR3 protein. The sample includes around 700,000 distinct CDR3 sequences, approximately 14% of them seen just once. Source: PBMCs, taken before TCRalphabeta/CD19-depleted stem cell transplant. The receptors originated from a girl aged 2 to 9 with congenital amegakaryocytic thrombocytopenia, due to receive a stem cell transplant. Both conserved end residues are part of each CDR3. Each record gives: clone size, V gene, J gene, CDR3 protein. Clone size, where shown, is once, few, many, or a class for clones that have expanded.

few,TRBV6-2/TRBV6-3,TRBJ2-3,CASNFYDFGGRGDTQYF
.,TRBV27,TRBJ2-7,CASTPLTGGNYEQYF
.,TRBV29-1,TRBJ2-3,CSVEGLVPATSGTDTQYF
many,TRBV10-3,TRBJ1-2,CAISEAGGYGYTF
many,TRBV20-1,TRBJ1-1,CSARVGYDTEAFF
.,TRBV3-1,TRBJ2-5,CASSHKGPGVLLQTQYF
few,TRBV10-3,TRBJ1-3,CAVRQSPGNTIYF
few,TRBV15,TRBJ1-5,CATSGREGNQPQHF
many,TRBV12-3/TRBV12-4,TRBJ2-1,CASRDAGTSGSYEQFF
many,TRBV5-1,TRBJ1-1,CASSLAGQGASNTEAFF
many,TRBV29-1,TRBJ2-7,CSVAIAGESDYEQYF
.,TRBV20-1,TRBJ2-7,CSARDLGEQYF
few,TRBV7-9,TRBJ1-1,CASSLEVVVNTEAFF
many,TRBV28,TRBJ2-3,CASSFAGVTDTQYF
many,TRBV5-1,TRBJ2-3,CASSLAHRTDTQYF
many,TRBV7-2,TRBJ1-2,CASSLRRNYGYTF
many,TRBV20-1,TRBJ2-2,CSARGGTSGNTGELFF
.,TRBV20-1,TRBJ1-5,CSASEGAGGHQPQHF
many,TRBV20-1,TRBJ1-6,CSALQGSYNSPLHF
many,TRBV5-1,TRBJ2-2,CASSLFRGSYTGELFF
few,TRBV27,TRBJ1-2,CASSPHLGGYTF
few,TRBV15,TRBJ2-7,CATSLDRLEQYF
many,TRBV6-1,TRBJ2-4,CASKTGDKNIQYF
many,TRBV20-1,TRBJ2-7,CSAEDTYEQYF
.,TRBV28,TRBJ2-7,CANSLTPYEQYF
.,TRBV7-3,TRBJ2-2,CASSSTSGSPAGGLFF
few,TRBV30,TRBJ2-7,CAWGDSPSGSYEQYF
few,TRBV30,TRBJ1-5,CAWSTWGGQPQHF
.,TRBV3-1,TRBJ2-1,CASSQDPISYNEQFF
many,TRBV7-8,TRBJ2-3,CASSPKGASSDTQYF
.,TRBV20-1,TRBJ2-3,CSARDLKGAVLYF
many,TRBV7-2,TRBJ2-1,CASSPSWTSEQFF
many,TRBV12-3/TRBV12-4,TRBJ2-7,CASTEGLNYEQYF
many,TRBV28,TRBJ2-7,CASSLYTGVYEQYF
.,TRBV5-1,TRBJ2-2,CASSLFWNTGELFF
many,TRBV6-4,TRBJ2-3,CASSDSDSGSGADTQYF
.,TRBV2,TRBJ2-3,CAAGRRKADTQYF
.,TRBV5-1,TRBJ2-1,CASSLLPEQGGDEQFF
many,TRBV5-1,TRBJ2-4,CASSLSRLADDIQYF
few,TRBV5-1,TRBJ2-1,CASSIAGSSSSYNEQFF
few,TRBV7-9,TRBJ1-5,CASSPGRDGFRQPQHF
many,TRBV7-6,TRBJ2-7,CASSVTSGPSLEQYF
few,TRBV6-1,TRBJ2-6,CASSRVGSGANVLTF
many,TRBV29-1,TRBJ2-7,CSAALGSYEQYF
few,TRBV7-9,TRBJ1-1,CASRSVNTEAFF